One sample yielded the 9 T cell receptor beta chains listed below, sequenced in a study of T-cell reconstitution after alpha-beta-depleted transplantation in children. Unique molecular identifiers were incorporated when the TCRbeta library was constructed. Each CDR3 protein is one row after TCRdb ran MiXCR on the PCR reads. The data contain 700,000 to 950,000 distinct CDR3 sequences, less than 20% of them singletons. Source: PBMCs, mostly from graft donor cells, taken 360 days after TCRalphabeta/CD19-depleted stem cell transplant. These receptors came from a male patient younger than 18 who had a stem cell transplant for acute lymphoblastic leukemia, so the T cells may come from the graft donor.

The chain joins TRBV27 to TRBJ2-5; D unresolved. The CDR3 has 16 amino acids. The germline V and J ends were trimmed by 2 bases and 0 bases, with 13 bases remaining between them. The germline V gene has CDR1 MNHEY and CDR2 SMNVEV (reference sequence). The CDR3 reads CASSLLAPLYQETQYF. The CDR3 bases are TGTGCCAGCAGTTTACTTGCCCCTTTGTACCAAGAGACCCAGTACTTC.

This chain uses TRBV7-2 with TRBJ2-4; TRBD2 matches 16 bases. After removal of 1 base from V and 13 bases from J, the junction contained 7 bases not matched to a gene. The germline CDR1 and CDR2 sequences are SGHTA and FQGNSA. The CDR3 is 16 amino acids. CDR3: CASSLEAGTSGRGQYF. In DNA form, the CDR3 reads TGTGCCAGCAGCTTAGAAGCCGGGACTAGCGGGAGGGGGCAGTACTTC.

There are a few counts of this clonotype. The chain joins TRBV20-1 to TRBJ2-6; D gene uncertain. The ends were cut back, 1 base at V and 4 bases at J, with 17 bases in the middle. In germline, CDR1 is DFQATT, CDR2 SNEGSKA (reference sequence). CDR3 length: 17 amino acids. CDR3 residues: CSARVGSPRYGANVLTF. CDR3 sequence (DNA): TGCAGTGCTAGAGTTGGCAGTCCTCGTTACGGGGCCAACGTCCTGACTTTC.

This clonotype was picked up a small number of times. V usage is TRBV19 and J usage is TRBJ2-5; D could derive from TRBD1 or TRBD2 (5 bases each). The CDR3 contains 14 residues. The V end lost 6 bases, the J end lost 5 bases, and 16 bases lay between the germline ends. Per germline, CDR1 LNHDA and CDR2 SQIVND (reference sequence). This CDR3 is CASSEPGRGETQYF. In nucleotides, the CDR3 is TGTGCCAGTAGCGAGCCGGGAAGGGGTGAGACCCAGTACTTC.

The V gene is TRBV5-1, the J gene TRBJ2-3; D not resolved. This CDR3 comprises 15 residues. V lost 0 bases and J 0 bases, leaving 8 bases between the germline ends. CDR1 and CDR2 from the germline V gene are SGHRS and YFSETQ. The CDR3 region is CASSLGVVSTDTQYF. The CDR3 DNA reads as TGCGCCAGCAGCTTGGGGGTTGTCAGCACAGATACGCAGTATTTT. Full variable domain (rest looked up from reference TRBV5-1 and TRBJ2-3): KAGVTQTPRYLIKTRGQQVTLSCSPISGHRSVSWYQQTPGQGLQFLFEYFSETQRNKGNFPGRFSGRQFSNSRSEMNVSTLELGDSALYLCASSLGVVSTDTQYFGPGTRLTVL.

This chain connects TRBV5-1 to TRBJ2-3; D perhaps matches TRBD1 (5 bases). The CDR3 is 12 residues long. Looked up from germline, CDR1 is SGHRS and CDR2 is YFSETQ. Trimming removed 3 bases at V and 6 bases at J, with 8 bases between. CDR3 residues: CASSSHRDTQYF. The CDR3 DNA sequence: TGCGCCAGCAGCTCTCACAGGGATACGCAGTATTTT.

The chain recombines TRBV18 with TRBJ2-1; the D is unclear. Trimming left V 0 bases short and J 0 bases short, with 9 bases between. CDR3 length: 16 residues. Per the germline V gene, CDR1 is KGHSH and CDR2 is LQKENI. CDR3 DNA sequence: TGTGCCAGCTCACCACCAAAACAGAGCTCCTACAATGAGCAGTTCTTC. This translates into CASSPPKQSSYNEQFF.

This clonotype was counted a few times. This chain links TRBV4-1 with TRBJ2-5, with 9 positions matching TRBD1. Trimming took 4 bases from V and 2 from J; bases not matched to a gene: 11. The length of the CDR3 is 17 residues. Germline CDR1 and CDR2: MGHRA and YSYEKL. The CDR3 here is CASSRGDRVWVQETQYF. CDR3 coding DNA: TGCGCCAGCAGCCGAGGGGACAGGGTTTGGGTACAAGAGACCCAGTACTTC.

The rearrangement uses TRBV20-1 and TRBJ2-3; 11 positions match TRBD2. CDR3 length equals 14 residues. Germline assignment: CDR1 DFQATT and CDR2 SNEGSKA (reference sequence). Trimming cost V 5 bases and J 9 bases; bases outside gene matches: 10. For the CDR3, the DNA is TGCAGTGCTTTAGCGGGAGGGCCTGAAGCCACGCAGTATTTT. Amino acid sequence: CSALAGGPEATQYF.